This TCR beta chain was profiled in a study of brain T cells in children with intractable seizures (dated by TCRdb to about 2021). For the wider study: A NanoString immunology panel was first used to screen resected brain tissue from nearly 55 pediatric epilepsy surgery cases for immune gene transcripts. Of the approximately 12 selected surgery cases, pre-surgery blood was also sequenced for eight, so four had brain tissue only. Overall study outcomes, separate from this receptor: The patients' HCMV serostatus was not known, and viral specificity was inferred solely from CDR3 sequence similarity. Sequencing depth differed between pre- and post-surgery blood, so clones missing from the pre-surgery sample may reflect undersampling.

The immunoSEQ assay was applied to genomic DNA to generate the TCR beta chain sequences. The authors' analysis ran thus. CDR3 sequences not starting with the conserved framework cysteine at position 104 were manually removed. To get clonality, the normalized Shannon's Diversity Index was subtracted from one, giving values from 0 (maximal diversity) to 1 (oligoclonal). Differences in the frequency of the same CDR3 between samples, such as brain versus blood, were assessed with chi-squared comparison-of-proportions tests. Public clonotypes were identified through searches of immuneACCESS, and similarity to known antiviral clonotypes was evaluated with the VDJdb browser. The table comes from immuneACCESS by way of TCRdb, which keeps in-frame sequences with V and J called. Part of the clones is missing from these tables; in studies checked, under half for an unresolved V gene and the rest for unknown reasons. V and J calls and clone size are copied from that table; D and trimming were computed from the DNA. Recorded for this sample are tens of thousands of clones; around 90% of them occurred a single time. Around 24% of the sample belongs to the ten largest clones.

From the germline V gene (reference sequence), CDR1 is SEHNR and CDR2 is FQNEAQ. The CDR3, from cysteine to phenylalanine, totals 15 residues. This entry keeps only the CDR3 DNA: 45 bases, framed from base 1. At the junction V is shortened by 3 bases and J by 5 bases, with 16 bases in between. Reading the label with the study, this specimen's time point is: resected brain tissue, or blood drawn just prior to surgery. The surgery cases with the highest brain T cell transcript signatures were chosen for TCR beta chain sequencing of brain tissue, and also of blood when blood was available. Prior to surgery, the patients had been treated with at least one anti-epileptic drug. TCR-sequenced patients were children with drug-resistant epilepsy due to tuberous sclerosis complex, focal cortical dysplasia, Rasmussen encephalitis or hemimegalencephaly. Blood samples were collected immediately before the epilepsy surgery. Bulk genomic DNA was isolated from unsorted brain tissue and whole blood using the Monarch genomic DNA purification kit.

A word on this clone: Its specific antigen is unknown. Per-base quality was not reported, and no clone a single base away is much larger than it.

This chain is built from TRBV7-9 and TRBJ2-5; no confident D gene assignment can be made. The source of this sequence is a girl aged 2-10 years with Rasmussen encephalitis and intractable seizures. The starting material was peripheral blood, obtained at surgery. The CDR3 here reads CASSFIGGEEETQYF. The DNA reads as follows: TGTGCCAGCAGCTTTATCGGCGGTGAAGAGGAGACCCAGTACTTC.